These 21 T cell receptor beta chains came from one sample sequenced in a study of cytomegalovirus exposure and HLA in healthy donors. Primers: 60 Vbeta forward and 13 Jbeta reverse. Sequencing used immunoSEQ multiplex PCR; TCRdb keeps in-frame clones, though not all of them. The repertoire consists of 180,000 or so clones, with under 85% occurring once and the leading ten covering 2.9%. Sequencing input: PBMCs. All receptors come from a male donor in good health and CMV-seronegative.

Concerning this clone: The germline gene is not matched at one end of the junction; a read error may be the cause. The chain employs TRBV28 and TRBJ1-3, with D tentatively TRBD1 (6 bases). The germline V gene has CDR1 MDHEN and CDR2 SYDVKM. CDR3 length: 11 amino acids. The DNA of the CDR3 is TGTGCCAGCACCTCGGACCGGACAGAAAGTTTT. This codes for CASTSDRTESF.

The rearrangement joins TRBV4-1 to TRBJ2-3, with a weak D call TRBD1 (6 bases). Deletions cut 10 bases from V and 0 bases from J, with 17 bases between. The CDR3 extends over 15 amino acids. Germline loops: CDR1 MGHRA, CDR2 YSYEKL. This CDR3 reads CATQGRTGSTDTQYF. CDR3 nucleotides: TGCGCCACCCAGGGACGCACAGGGAGCACAGATACGCAGTATTTT.

This chain uses TRBV7-3 with TRBJ2-1; TRBD2 matches 9 bases. Germline trimming cut 1 base from V and 9 bases from J; bases unmatched to any gene: 7. The CDR3 is made up of 15 amino acids. Germline assignment: CDR1 SGHTA and CDR2 FQGTGA. CDR3 sequence (DNA): TGTGCCAGCAGCTTAAGCGGGAGGGCGACGGTTGAGCAGTTCTTC. Amino acid sequence: CASSLSGRATVEQFF.

About this clone itself: The sample contains more than one DNA sequence encoding this CDR3. The chain employs TRBV28 and TRBJ2-7; 7 bases agree with TRBD1. The V gene end was trimmed by 2 bases and the J gene end by 4 bases; junction bases not matched to a gene: 5. The CDR3 runs to 14 residues. Germline V gene lookup returns CDR1 MDHEN and CDR2 SYDVKM. CDR3: CASSLGAGGYEQYF. The DNA for the CDR3 is TGTGCCAGCAGTTTAGGGGCAGGGGGATACGAGCAGTACTTC.

The CDR3 coding sequence is TGTGCCTGGGCAGGGAATCGTGAAGCTTTCTTT. It translates to CAWAGNREAFF. The chain recombines TRBV30 with TRBJ1-1, with D perhaps matching TRBD1 (5 bases). Trimming removed 5 bases from V and 7 bases from J, with 11 bases in between. Germline CDR1 GTSNPN, CDR2 SVGIG (reference sequence). This CDR3 is built from 11 residues.

The rearrangement uses TRBV27 and TRBJ2-1; TRBD2 matches 8 bases. Germline CDR1 and CDR2: MNHEY and SMNVEV (reference sequence). The CDR3 length is 15 residues. V lost 4 bases, J lost 4 bases, and 6 bases stayed unmatched. The DNA for the CDR3 is TGTGCCAGCAGTTCGGGACTAGGTAATTACAATGAGCAGTTCTTC. Translated, it gives CASSSGLGNYNEQFF.

V and J are TRBV2 and TRBJ2-1; maybe TRBD2 (6 bases). V gave up 4 bases and J gave up 4 bases, with 20 bases separating them. The CDR3 is 17 amino acids. Germline values: CDR1 SNHLY, CDR2 FYNNEI. CDR3 sequence: CASSATGLPSSYNEQFF. The CDR3 DNA reads TGTGCCAGCAGTGCAACGGGACTCCCGTCATCTTACAATGAGCAGTTCTTC.

This clone has just a few counts. V gene TRBV28 combines with J gene TRBJ2-1, with D hard to call. Trimming cost V 5 bases and J 9 bases, with 8 bases left between them. CDR3 length: 11 amino acids. Germline assignment: CDR1 MDHEN and CDR2 SYDVKM. The CDR3 loop is CASSPEVEQFF. DNA of the CDR3: TGTGCCAGCAGTCCTGAGGTTGAGCAGTTCTTC.

This chain uses TRBV10-3 with TRBJ2-1; D uncertain. V lost 10 bases and J 2 bases, leaving 6 bases between the germline ends. Germline V gene sequence: CDR1 ENHRY, CDR2 SYGVKD. This CDR3 has 11 residues. This CDR3 is CATGAYNEQFF. In DNA form, the CDR3 reads TGTGCCACCGGAGCCTACAATGAGCAGTTCTTC.

This clone has more than one count but fewer than ten. This chain links TRBV5-1 with TRBJ2-3; 7 nucleotides align to TRBD2. This CDR3 region has 15 residues. The ends lost 7 bases at V and 0 bases at J; junction bases unmatched: 8. Per germline, CDR1 SGHRS and CDR2 YFSETQ. CDR3 protein: CASRPERGSTDTQYF. The CDR3 region has the DNA TGCGCCAGCCGTCCGGAGCGGGGTAGCACAGATACGCAGTATTTT.

The chain couples TRBV5-4 to TRBJ2-3; a possible D gene is TRBD1 (6 bases). This CDR3 region has 13 residues. CDR1 is SGHNT, CDR2 YYREEE, per germline (reference sequence). V dropped 3 bases and J dropped 4 bases, with 9 bases sitting between them. In DNA, the CDR3 is TGTGCCAGCAGCTCCCAGGGGTCAGATACGCAGTATTTT. It specifies CASSSQGSDTQYF.

The genes are TRBV27 and TRBJ2-1; D is perhaps TRBD1 (5 bases). Germline V gene lookup returns CDR1 MNHEY and CDR2 SMNVEV (reference sequence). The CDR3 sequence is 15 residues long. V lost 10 bases, J lost 6 bases, and 22 bases lay in between. DNA of the CDR3: TGTGCCACTAAGCTAGGGGCCCCTCCCCTCAATGAGCAGTTCTTC. Protein sequence: CATKLGAPPLNEQFF.

V and J are TRBV6-1 and TRBJ2-5; 12 bases match TRBD2. CDR3 length: 14 amino acids. V shed 5 bases and J 13 bases; nucleotides not matched to a gene: 11. Germline CDR1 is MNHNS and CDR2 is SASEGT. The CDR3: CASSPRTSGASRYF. CDR3 coding DNA: TGTGCCAGCAGTCCCCGGACTAGCGGGGCCTCTCGGTACTTC.

On this clone: Other DNA variants within this sample encode the same CDR3. The V call is TRBV30, the J call TRBJ1-5; perhaps TRBD1 as D (6 bases). Germline V lookup: CDR1 GTSNPN, CDR2 SVGIG (reference sequence). V was shortened by 2 bases and J by 2 bases, with 10 bases between the two germline ends. The CDR3 contains 14 residues. The CDR3, as DNA: TGTGCCTGGAGTCAGGGGATGGGCAATCAGCCCCAGCATTTT. Translating gives CAWSQGMGNQPQHF. The entire variable domain, with the rest obtained from reference TRBV30 and TRBJ1-5, is as follows: SQTIHQWPATLVQPVGSPLSLECTVEGTSNPNLYWYRQAAGRGLQLLFYSVGIGQISSEVPQNLSASRPQDRQFILSSKKLLLSDSGFYLCAWSQGMGNQPQHFGDGTRLSIL.

The chain employs TRBV19 and TRBJ2-1, with TRBD2 as a possible D gene (6 bases). The CDR3 is 16 amino acids. The V gene lost 3 bases and the J gene lost 0 bases, with 12 bases spanning the gap. CDR1 is LNHDA, CDR2 SQIVND, per germline (reference sequence). The CDR3 DNA sequence: TGTGCCAGTAGTATTCTAGCGACGAGCTCCTACAATGAGCAGTTCTTC. Translated, it gives CASSILATSSYNEQFF.

This clone was counted a few times. The rearrangement joins TRBV19 to TRBJ2-3; 8 nucleotides match TRBD1. Trimming cost V 9 bases and J 4 bases; bases outside gene matches: 3. The germline CDR1 and CDR2 sequences are LNHDA and SQIVND (reference sequence). This CDR3 spans 12 amino acids. In nucleotides, the CDR3 is TGTGCCAGCACGACAGGGGCAGATACGCAGTATTTT. Encoded protein: CASTTGADTQYF. Using reference TRBV19 and TRBJ2-3 for the parts outside the CDR3, the full variable domain is DGGITQSPKYLFRKEGQNVTLSCEQNLNHDAMYWYRQDPGQGLRLIYYSQIVNDFQKGDIAEGYSVSREKKESFPLTVTSAQKNPTAFYLCASTTGADTQYFGPGTRLTVL.

V is TRBV30 and J is TRBJ1-1; D may be TRBD1 (5 bases). Looked up from germline, CDR1 is GTSNPN and CDR2 is SVGIG (reference sequence). This CDR3 comprises 11 residues. The V end was cut by 4 bases, the J end by 4 bases, with 7 bases between. CDR3 sequence (DNA): TGTGCCTGGACCCAGGGCACTGAAGCTTTCTTT. Protein product: CAWTQGTEAFF.

V is TRBV15 and J is TRBJ2-1; 11 bases fit TRBD2. Germline V gene lookup returns CDR1 LNHNV and CDR2 YYDKDF (reference sequence). Trimming at V came to 0 bases and at J to 9 bases, leaving 10 bases not matched to a gene. This CDR3 region has 17 residues. The DNA for the CDR3 is TGTGCCACCAGCAGAGAGGGTTATGGTAGCGGGAGGGGTGAGCAGTTCTTC. Translation gives CATSREGYGSGRGEQFF.

CDR3 residues: CASSTASSGANVLTF. The DNA of the CDR3 is TGTGCCAGTAGTACAGCGAGCTCTGGGGCCAACGTCCTGACTTTC. V gene TRBV19 combines with J gene TRBJ2-6; D gene ambiguous. Germline V gene lookup returns CDR1 LNHDA and CDR2 SQIVND (reference sequence). The CDR3 runs to 15 residues. V was clipped by 4 bases and J by 0 bases, with 7 bases between them.

A note on this clone: One end of the junction does not line up with germline, which may come from a read error. The chain uses TRBV4-2 and TRBJ1-4; 7 bases map to TRBD1. This CDR3 has 14 residues. Germline-derived CDR1 and CDR2 are LGHNA and YNFKEQ. This CDR3 is CASSLQGTNGKLFF. In DNA form, the CDR3 reads TGTGCCAGCAGCTTACAGGGGACGAATGGAAAACTGTTTTTT.

As to this clone: Other nucleotide sequences in the sample specify the same CDR3. CDR3 amino acids: CASSWSQGGQPQHF. CDR3 in DNA: TGTGCCAGCAGTTGGTCTCAGGGTGGTCAGCCCCAGCATTTT. J is TRBJ1-5 and V is TRBV27, with a tentative D call TRBD1 (5 bases). The V and J ends lost 4 bases and 6 bases respectively, with 13 bases between them. Germline assignment: CDR1 MNHEY and CDR2 SMNVEV (reference sequence). The CDR3 runs 14 residues.